This T cell receptor (beta chain) was obtained from a study of cytomegalovirus exposure and HLA in healthy donors (dated by TCRdb to the late 2010s). General notes on the study: An earlier analysis of some 550 of the donors reported about 250 Gb of sequence data and around 110 million unique TCR beta sequences from 150 million to 200 million T cells. The study used immunosequencing to profile the T cell repertoires of 666 subjects and linked those repertoires to cytomegalovirus serostatus. Alongside the repertoire data, information on donor age, sex, ethnicity and CMV serostatus was compiled. A later analysis re-examined previously published TCR beta repertoires from about 670 donors and added high-resolution HLA genotyping to investigate patterns of TCR occurrence. Every repertoire in the discovery cohort had been generated on one and the same sequencing platform. The study aimed to test whether signatures of past pathogen exposure could be identified by cataloging public T cell receptors. Typing coverage varied by locus: about 620-630 donors for A, B, C, DRB1 and DQB1; under 550 for DQA1; approximately 570 for DPA1; approximately 470 for DPB1. HLA typing covered class I and class II loci at four-digit resolution. A later genetic analysis took genome-wide SNP genotypes for about 55% of the 666 donors and used that subset as a discovery cohort. Among the roughly 390 genotyped donors, roughly 80% belonged to the genetic ancestry cluster associated with self-reported Caucasian donors. Among approximately 370 genotyped donors of the cohort, an average of around 250,000 unique TCR beta nucleotide sequences was sequenced per donor, of which about 20% were non-productive. The later analysis used no new phenotypic data to find candidate immune exposures, relying instead on TCR beta sequences and their occurrence across donors. An earlier analysis of 587 of the donors used high-throughput TCR beta sequencing to judge whether each TCR beta V gene segment behaved as functional or pseudogenic. To predict cytomegalovirus infection status, the study brought together high-throughput TCR immunosequencing, statistical association of individual TCRs with disease status, and machine learning. Besides the first cohort of approximately 710 subjects, a separate validation cohort made up of over 100 different subjects was used. Approximately 300 gigabases of sequencing data and tens of millions of unique TCR sequences were included in an early release covering around 600 HLA-typed donors. Four or five DR-DQ haplotypes were handled as single units for association and clustering because linkage in the cohort was strong. The research as a whole found: Cytomegalovirus status was reported to be diagnosed by the classifier with high specificity and sensitivity in both the original and validation cohorts. Most CMV-associated TCR beta chains appeared to be HLA-restricted in a later analysis, and the HLA associations seemed to be driven largely by CMV exposure. Sequencing depth was assumed to be roughly uniform across donors in the presence/absence analyses, though that assumption may not hold. Because the 87-base-pair reads could not distinguish some IMGT-functional V segments, including TRBV6-2 and TRBV6-3, those segments were excluded. V-gene and J-gene trimming of TCR beta chains was associated with a missense DCLRE1C variant in a later genetic analysis, and the association was replicated in an independent cohort. A later analysis associated 16,951 TCR beta sequences with specific HLA alleles at a false discovery rate of 0.05. A few of the identified cytomegalovirus-associated TCR beta chains were confirmed in vitro to be specific for cytomegalovirus antigens. Across donors, most TCR sequences were observed very rarely, whereas some public TCRs were present in many individuals. HLA typing was unavailable for some donors at each locus, so association tests used only the typed subset. A later analysis reported that several top co-occurrence clusters appeared linked to parvovirus B19, influenza, CMV and Epstein-Barr virus. A later analysis found that TCR association rates varied across HLA loci, with DRB1 alleles showing the most associated TCRs and HLA-C alleles the fewest. In an earlier analysis of approximately 590 of the donors, most TCR beta V segments appeared in productive rearrangements about 90% or about 30% of the time, broadly matching IMGT annotations. The study listed 164 TCR beta chains as associated with cytomegalovirus. Because counts were too low, 15 to 20 rarely observed V segments, including chromosome 9 orphons, were excluded from the earlier analysis of 587 of the donors. The only immune exposure information available for the cohort was CMV serostatus. Compared with the roughly 720-donor mean, donors in an Asian-associated ancestry cluster had fewer N-insertions in productive TCRs, according to a later genetic analysis. A further reported finding was that TCR beta sequences accurately predicted the HLA-A and HLA-B alleles for most subjects in the first cohort. A group of highly shared sequence variants was considered likely to be a technical artifact of the sequencing pipeline. Strong co-occurrence of HLA alleles, especially DR and DQ, made assigning TCR associations to individual alleles difficult. Correlated functional status among segregating V segments might be attributable to linkage disequilibrium, but an unknown experimental factor could not be ruled out. In a later analysis, HLA-associated TCR beta chains were found to be more clonally expanded and to have lower generation probabilities than equally common non-associated chains. The cohort was sequenced for TCR beta chains only, and without alpha or paired-chain data the features that could be detected were limited. The authors suggested that the approach could potentially be extended to other disease states and immunological phenotypes.

The germline V gene supplies CDR1 MDHEN and CDR2 SYDVKM. Trimming leaves V shorter by 5 bases and J shorter by 2 bases, with the junction holding 4 bases beyond the gene matches. The CDR3 goes from the cysteine to the phenylalanine over 14 residues. The retained sequence is limited to the CDR3, 42 bases, with the frame set at the first base. In total, roughly 670 healthy bone marrow donors made up the cohort. All cohort members were sampled while nominally healthy, although unrecorded immune exposures were likely present. The donor was CMV seronegative and was included in the group of about 400 seronegative cohort members. A peripheral blood sample was collected from each donor, and TCR beta sequencing was performed on peripheral blood mononuclear cells. Genomic DNA was extracted from the blood cell samples with the Qiagen DNeasy Blood Extraction Kit. Libraries were made using the immunoSEQ multiplex PCR assay. A mixture of 60 forward primers for TCR Vbeta segments and 13 reverse primers for TCR Jbeta segments was used in the multiplex PCR. Amplification of the CDR3 region of rearranged TCR beta genes was performed with a multiplex PCR assay on genomic DNA. The Illumina HiSeq System was used to sequence the amplified TCR beta libraries as 87-base-pair reads. The study's own analysis went as follows. Across the 500 to 850 repertoires, a later analysis counted 78 million or so unique TCR beta chains, about 10 million of which were shared by at least two donors. To remove PCR and sequencing errors, raw reads were error-corrected and collapsed into unique sequences using a nearest-neighbor algorithm that merged closely related sequences. CDR3 sequences were aligned to IMGT reference sequences to assign V, D and J gene segments. For a sequence to be retained, a match of at least six nucleotides to both a V gene segment and a J gene segment was required. Rearrangements were classified as productive when the CDR3 lacked stop codons and remained in frame with V and J, and all other rearrangements were classified as non-productive. CDR3 was defined according to IMGT convention as the region running from the second conserved V-encoded cysteine to the conserved J-encoded phenylalanine. The earlier analysis of roughly 590 of the donors excluded sequences that lacked an unambiguous match to a single V gene segment. An earlier analysis of several hundred of the donors called V segments functional above 56.7% productive rearrangements and segregating when the between-donor standard deviation exceeded 5%. A statistical classification framework was developed to diagnose cytomegalovirus status using the catalog of TCR beta chain sequences. In a later analysis, TCR nucleotide sequences were compared against IMGT/GENE-DB human TR gene sequences so that V and J genes could be assigned. A later analysis assigned CDR3 sequences and most-parsimonious VDJ recombination scenarios with the TCRdist pipeline. In a later analysis, each TCR beta chain was defined by its CDR3 amino acid sequence together with its V-gene family, and reads without a unique V-gene family were excluded. As a way to deal with suspected cross-contamination and a sequencing artifact, a later analysis dropped nearly 600 nucleotide sequences that were highly shared and had low generation probability. For each public chain, a later analysis derived a clonal expansion index from normalized ranks of inferred template counts within each repertoire. Generation probabilities in a later analysis came from a VDJ recombination model fitted to out-of-frame rearrangements, and those results were checked against IGoR. A later analysis scored TCR-TCR, TCR-HLA and TCR-CMV co-occurrence with hypergeometric tests, applying a repertoire-size bias correction to TCR pairs. A later analysis estimated false discovery rates by permuting HLA or CMV assignments 20 times. In a later analysis, co-occurring TCRs were grouped using DBSCAN, with TCRdist sequence similarity added in when clustering inside HLA-allele-positive subsets. Repertoires with fewer than 30,000 or more than 120,000 public chains, plus five repertoires with anomalous nucleotide sharing, were excluded from co-occurrence clustering. TCRdb limited this immuneACCESS table to in-frame rearrangements with V and J called. A share of clones is missing; checked studies link under half to unresolved V genes, and the rest is unexplained. For V, J and clone size, that table is used; D and trimming come from the DNA. Present in this sample are 30,000 to 40,000 clones, 85% to 95% of which were seen just once. Clones ranked in the top ten supply roughly 2.5% of the sample.

Of note for this clone: The antigen this receptor binds is unknown. Nothing much larger sits one base from this clone, and base qualities are not available.

The origin of this receptor is a young woman in good health and CMV-seronegative. Sequencing was performed on PBMCs. The rearrangement joined TRBV28 to TRBJ2-7, and TRBD1 aligns with 9 junction nucleotides. In nucleotide form, the sequence is TGTGCCAGCAGTCCACAGGGGGCGACCTACGAGCAGTACTTC. This encodes CASSPQGATYEQYF.